The entry below gives a single TCR beta chain sequence along with its context. Germline assignment: CDR1 SGHTA and CDR2 FQGNSA. CDR3 length equals 17 residues. Unmatched junction bases numbered 8, after V lost 5 bases and J lost 4 bases. 5'RACE primed at constant segments yielded TCR alpha and TCR beta cDNA libraries bearing sample barcodes and UMIs. One entry per CDR3 protein, called by TCRdb with MiXCR from the 5' RACE reads. The data hold over 150,000 distinct CDR3 sequences, with approximately 13% observed a single time. The record originates from a study of T-cell memory formation after mild COVID-19.

The V call is TRBV7-2, the J call TRBJ2-3, with TRBD2 matching over 14 bases. The material sequenced was PBMCs or a T cell subset sorted from them (not recorded which). The origin of this receptor is a man aged 18 to 35 who had mild COVID-19 (a few samples of this study predate the infection). Cell type and time point are not known. In nucleotides, the CDR3 is TGTGCCAGCAGCCGACTAGCGGGGGGGCTGATTCCAGATACGCAGTATTTT. Its translation is CASSRLAGGLIPDTQYF.